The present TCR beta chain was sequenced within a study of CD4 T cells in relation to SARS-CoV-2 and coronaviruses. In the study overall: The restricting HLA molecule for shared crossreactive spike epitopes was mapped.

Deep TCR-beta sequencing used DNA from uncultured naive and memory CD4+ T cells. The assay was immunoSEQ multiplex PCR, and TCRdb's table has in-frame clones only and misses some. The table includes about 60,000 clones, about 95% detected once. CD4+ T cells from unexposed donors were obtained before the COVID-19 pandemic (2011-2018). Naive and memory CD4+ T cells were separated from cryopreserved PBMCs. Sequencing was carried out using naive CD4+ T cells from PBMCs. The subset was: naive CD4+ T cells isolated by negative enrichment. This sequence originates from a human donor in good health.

CDR3 sequence: CASSPLSKTGTPGNTIYF. The CDR3 DNA reads as TGTGCCAGCAGCCCCCTGAGTAAGACAGGTACTCCTGGAAACACCATATATTTT. The chain couples TRBV7-8 to TRBJ1-3; D is possibly TRBD1 (6 bases). Germline values: CDR1 SGHVS, CDR2 FQNEAQ. The CDR3 runs to 18 residues. Trimming pared 5 bases from V and 2 bases from J, leaving 22 bases between.